This is a list of T cell receptor beta chains from one sample in a study of metastatic and nonmetastatic thyroid tumors. With MiXCR, TCRdb reprocessed the PCR reads. This table holds roughly 38,000 clones, about 12% found once. The sample comprised blood. The receptors here all came from a male donor with papillary thyroid cancer or a benign thyroid nodule (not recorded which). Some clones in this sample may be carry-over from other donors' samples. Both conserved end residues are part of each CDR3. Each record gives: D gene, clone size, J gene, V gene, CDR3 protein, CDR3 DNA. The D gene is left open where the match is weak. Size values are once, few and many counts, or a class for expanded clones, and some rows have none.

TRBD1	medium-sized	TRBJ1-2	TRBV6-2/TRBV6-3	CASSHGQGGYTF	TGTGCCAGCAGCCACGGACAGGGCGGCTACACCTTC
TRBD2	many	TRBJ2-1	TRBV9	CASSPVAGGPRGFF	TGTGCCAGCAGCCCAGTAGCGGGAGGGCCACGGGGGTTCTTC
-	many	TRBJ1-1	TRBV2	CASLTGLNTEAFF	TGTGCCAGCTTAACGGGGTTGAACACTGAAGCTTTCTTT
-	many	TRBJ2-5	TRBV4-3	CASSPRLPAGETQYF	TGCGCCAGCAGCCCCCGACTACCTGCTGGGGAGACCCAGTACTTC
-	medium-sized	TRBJ1-2	TRBV27	CASSRKASGGYTF	TGTGCCAGCAGCCGCAAGGCAAGCGGTGGCTACACCTTC
-	many	TRBJ2-7	TRBV7-2	CASSLEQGYEQYF	TGTGCCAGCAGCTTAGAGCAGGGCTACGAGCAGTACTTC
-	-	TRBJ2-1	TRBV5-1	CASSFIPSSYNEQFF	TGCGCCAGCAGCTTCATTCCTAGCTCCTACAATGAGCAGTTCTTC
-	-	TRBJ1-1	TRBV11-3	CASSLGSGNTEAFF	TGTGCCAGCAGCTTAGGGAGCGGGAACACTGAAGCTTTCTTT
TRBD2	-	TRBJ2-2	TRBV11-3	CASSFGRGNTGELFF	TGTGCCAGCAGCTTTGGGAGGGGGAACACCGGGGAGCTGTTTTTT
-	many	TRBJ2-3	TRBV11-1	CASSLVRAGEADTQYF	TGTGCCAGCAGCTTAGTAAGGGCAGGGGAGGCCGATACGCAGTATTTT
-	medium-sized	TRBJ2-7	TRBV28	CASSSPGTAGSSYEQYF	TGTGCCAGCAGTTCGCCCGGGACGGCTGGTAGCTCCTACGAGCAGTACTTC
-	many	TRBJ2-7	TRBV3-1	CASSQGPSRYF	TGTGCCAGCAGCCAAGGTCCTAGTAGGTACTTC
-	many	TRBJ2-3	TRBV7-2	CASSFREKDTQYF	TGTGCCAGCAGCTTTAGGGAGAAAGATACGCAGTATTTT
TRBD2	many	TRBJ2-1	TRBV5-1	CASSLGLAGGDEQFF	TGCGCCAGCAGCTTGGGACTAGCGGGAGGCGATGAGCAGTTCTTC
-	many	TRBJ1-5	TRBV7-2	CASSPRIDQPQHF	TGTGCCAGCAGCCCAAGGATCGATCAGCCCCAGCATTTT
-	many	TRBJ1-2	TRBV12-3/TRBV12-4	CASSNRRTGTNYGYTF	TGTGCCAGCAGCAACCGCCGAACAGGGACCAACTATGGCTACACCTTC
-	-	TRBJ1-2	TRBV19	CASSMHSPLTEQYGYTF	TGTGCCAGTAGTATGCACTCTCCCTTAACAGAGCAGTATGGCTACACCTTC
TRBD2	many	TRBJ2-7	TRBV10-2	CASRGLAGDEQYF	TGCGCCAGCAGAGGACTAGCGGGAGACGAGCAGTACTTC
-	many	TRBJ1-5	TRBV12-3/TRBV12-4	CASSLNLMGQPQHF	TGTGCCAGCAGTTTAAACTTGATGGGACAGCCCCAGCATTTT
-	-	TRBJ2-1	TRBV24-1	CATSDRPGQSTNGQFF	TGTGCCACCAGTGACCGACCTGGACAGAGTACGAATGGGCAGTTCTTC
TRBD2	many	TRBJ2-2	TRBV20-1	CSARDQGASGSPRELFF	TGCAGTGCTAGAGATCAGGGGGCTAGCGGGAGTCCCAGGGAGCTGTTTTTT
-	many	TRBJ2-7	TRBV3-1	CASSQRLSSYEQYF	TGTGCCAGCAGCCAAAGGCTCTCCTCCTACGAGCAGTACTTC
-	many	TRBJ2-7	TRBV14	CASSHGFSYEQYF	TGTGCCAGCAGCCATGGCTTCTCCTACGAGCAGTACTTC
-	many	TRBJ1-4	TRBV4-3	CASSQEFLGNEKLFF	TGCGCCAGCAGCCAAGAGTTCTTGGGGAATGAAAAACTGTTTTTT
-	many	TRBJ2-3	TRBV5-1	CASSLGVQSSTDTQYF	TGCGCCAGCAGCTTGGGGGTACAGTCTAGCACAGATACGCAGTATTTT
-	many	TRBJ2-5	TRBV7-9	CASNYGAQETQYF	TGTGCCAGCAATTACGGGGCGCAAGAGACCCAGTACTTC
-	many	TRBJ2-6	TRBV27	CASRLRGSGANVLTF	TGTGCCAGCAGACTACGGGGCTCTGGGGCCAACGTCCTGACTTTC
-	-	TRBJ1-4	TRBV12-3/TRBV12-4	CASSPGDREKLFF	TGTGCCAGCTCCCCCGGGGACCGTGAAAAACTGTTTTTT
TRBD1	many	TRBJ1-1	TRBV5-4	CASSEGQGTNTEAFF	TGTGCCAGCAGCGAAGGACAGGGGACCAACACTGAAGCTTTCTTT
TRBD2	many	TRBJ2-5	TRBV12-3/TRBV12-4	CASSPGTSGGETQYF	TGTGCCAGCAGTCCCGGGACTAGCGGTGGAGAGACCCAGTACTTC
-	many	TRBJ1-2	TRBV20-1	CSAAPTWVNNYGYTF	TGCAGTGCCGCACCTACATGGGTGAATAACTATGGCTACACCTTC
-	-	TRBJ2-7	TRBV28	CSSSLLAGGPRSYEQYF	TGTTCCAGCAGTTTACTGGCTGGAGGGCCGAGGTCCTACGAGCAGTACTTC
-	many	TRBJ2-1	TRBV6-2/TRBV6-3	CASSYSLLSEHYNEQFF	TGTGCCAGCAGTTACTCGCTTCTCAGTGAACACTACAATGAGCAGTTCTTC
TRBD1	many	TRBJ2-4	TRBV28	CAIKQGNENIQYF	TGTGCCATCAAACAGGGGAACGAAAACATTCAGTACTTC
-	-	TRBJ2-3	TRBV7-6	CASSLLSGPSTDTQYF	TGTGCCAGCAGCTTACTTAGCGGCCCAAGCACAGATACGCAGTATTTT
-	-	TRBJ2-7	TRBV11-2	CASSPGHRVYEQYF	TGTGCCAGCAGCCCCGGGCACAGAGTATACGAGCAGTACTTC
-	many	TRBJ2-6	TRBV2	CASSSGLISGANVLTF	TGTGCCAGCAGTTCGGGACTCATATCTGGGGCCAACGTCCTGACTTTC
-	many	TRBJ2-7	TRBV20-1	CSARRDQGGPYEQYF	TGCAGTGCTAGAAGGGATCAGGGGGGTCCCTACGAGCAGTACTTC
-	many	TRBJ2-7	TRBV4-3	CASSQDKAAIYEQYF	TGCGCCAGCAGCCAAGATAAGGCAGCTATTTACGAGCAGTACTTC
-	few	TRBJ1-2	TRBV30	CAWSVPGVYYGYTF	TGTGCCTGGAGTGTACCAGGGGTATACTATGGCTACACCTTC
-	medium-sized	TRBJ2-7	TRBV12-5	CASSGPSYEQYF	TGTGCTAGCTCAGGTCCCTCCTACGAGCAGTACTTC
TRBD1	-	TRBJ2-1	TRBV5-1	CASSFTGGDPYNEQFF	TGCGCCAGCAGCTTTACAGGGGGAGACCCCTACAATGAGCAGTTCTTC
TRBD1	many	TRBJ1-3	TRBV19	CASTPPQGRGNTIYF	TGTGCCAGTACCCCCCCACAGGGGCGCGGAAACACCATATATTTT
-	few	TRBJ1-2	TRBV5-4	CASSLEAGRNYGYTF	TGTGCCAGCAGCTTGGAGGCAGGTCGGAACTATGGCTACACCTTC
TRBD1	-	TRBJ1-1	TRBV4-2	CASSQVKGATEAFF	TGTGCCAGCAGCCAAGTCAAGGGGGCCACTGAAGCTTTCTTT
TRBD1	few	TRBJ2-7	TRBV4-3	CASIRRGTGGAPYEQYF	TGCGCCAGCATCCGTAGAGGGACAGGGGGTGCCCCCTACGAGCAGTACTTC
-	many	TRBJ1-4	TRBV7-9	CASSSPMGSDSEKLFF	TGTGCCAGCAGCTCGCCAATGGGGTCCGATTCTGAAAAACTGTTTTTT
TRBD1	many	TRBJ1-3	TRBV9	CASSPETGAGNTIYF	TGTGCCAGCAGCCCCGAGACAGGGGCTGGAAACACCATATATTTT
-	-	TRBJ2-1	TRBV6-2/TRBV6-3	CANSYMGYSNEQFF	TGTGCCAACAGTTATATGGGATACTCTAATGAGCAGTTCTTC
-	many	TRBJ2-5	TRBV5-1	CASRTGGFFQETQYF	TGCGCCAGCAGAACAGGTGGATTCTTCCAAGAGACCCAGTACTTC
-	-	TRBJ1-2	TRBV5-6	CASSSMETAVFYGYTF	TGTGCCAGCAGCTCGATGGAAACAGCAGTGTTCTATGGCTACACCTTC
TRBD1	many	TRBJ1-5	TRBV28	CASTLLYRGPSSQPQHF	TGTGCCAGCACTCTACTCTACAGGGGGCCTTCTTCTCAGCCCCAGCATTTT
-	many	TRBJ2-1	TRBV6-4	CASSEGDREGDEQFF	TGTGCCAGCAGTGAGGGTGACAGGGAGGGGGATGAGCAGTTCTTC
-	-	TRBJ1-2	TRBV28	CAYGGDDGYTF	TGTGCCTACGGGGGGGATGATGGCTACACCTTC
-	many	TRBJ2-5	TRBV6-2/TRBV6-3	CASSPGTHGETQYF	TGTGCCAGCAGCCCCGGGACACACGGGGAGACCCAGTACTTC